This T cell receptor (beta chain) was profiled in a study of blood T cell repertoires in COVID-19 (dated by TCRdb to the early 2020s). As for the study more broadly: Collaborator samples came from the United States, Italy and Spain and covered acute and convalescent phases of COVID-19. The prospective study material was composed of cDNA or gDNA derived from T cells, B-cell-depleted T cells, or PBMCs. The dataset comprised deeply sampled blood TCRbeta repertoires from subjects exposed to, actively infected with, or recovered from COVID-19. The repertoires were made available in a free public database intended to serve as a resource for research on the immune response to SARS-CoV-2. Samples came from the ongoing ImmuneRACE study (first 160 participants) plus 1,254 subjects from 6 global collaborators. Sample metadata almost always included a de-identified subject ID, COVID-19 status, age in years and sex. HLA class I and class II types, where available, came from metadata supplied by the sample provider rather than from assay-based typing.

Each collaborating institution followed its own protocols to collect whole blood in K2EDTA tubes. For TCRbeta analysis, collaborators shipped samples in one of three forms: frozen whole blood, isolated PBMCs, or DNA extracted from either of those sample types. TCRbeta CDR3 regions were amplified from genomic DNA by means of the immunoSEQ Assay, a bias-controlled multiplex PCR. In the original analysis: Within the assay, amplification of reference gene primers was used to estimate how many nucleated cells each sample contained. Sequence reads were collapsed and filtered to measure the absolute abundance of every unique TCRbeta CDR3 rearrangement. Productive Simpson clonality was computed per sample as the square root of Simpson's diversity index over productive rearrangements. The immuneACCESS repertoire file appears here via TCRdb, limited to in-frame rearrangements. These files lack a portion of the clones; in checked studies, under half of the deficit traces to unresolved V genes, and the cause of the others is not known. V and J calls and clone size follow that table, whereas D and trimming were derived from the DNA. For this sample there are approximately 260,000 clones; about 85% appear just once. Jointly, the top ten make up about 4% of the sample.

The CDR3 goes from the cysteine to the phenylalanine over 12 residues. Of the read, only the CDR3 DNA is kept; its 36 bases are in frame from base 1. V and J are truncated by 6 bases and 1 base respectively, leaving an intervening sequence of 9 bases. The germline V gene specifies SQVTM as CDR1 and ANQGSEA as CDR2. Overall study outcomes, separate from this receptor: The amount of clinical and demographic metadata varied by source and participant and was provided uncurated.

Remarks on this clone: Its recognized antigen is unknown. The record has no base qualities; no much larger clone is one base away.

Input material: peripheral blood. The chain is encoded by TRBV29-1 joined to TRBJ1-1; TRBD1 might be the D gene, on 6 matching bases. The source of this sequence is a man aged 18 to 30 with active or convalescent COVID-19. This receptor carries the CDR3 CSVVRGNTEAFF. The DNA is TGCAGCGTGGTCAGGGGGAACACTGAAGCTTTCTTT.